The 20 T cell receptor beta chains listed next were all sequenced from one sample in a study of T cells after yellow fever vaccination. TCRdb called the 5' RACE reads again in MiXCR, with one record for every CDR3 protein. The sample has a few hundred thousand distinct CDR3 sequences; roughly 4.3% are singletons. This specimen consisted of PBMCs, obtained 5 days after the yellow fever booster vaccination. Receptor source: a man in his late teens or twenties who received the YFV17D yellow fever vaccine.

This clonotype was counted ten times or more. The chain recombines TRBV7-2 with TRBJ2-1; 9 nucleotides align to TRBD2. The CDR3 has 14 amino acids. V shed 3 bases and J 7 bases; nucleotides not matched to a gene: 4. Germline assignment: CDR1 SGHTA and CDR2 FQGNSA. The CDR3 reads CASSFRGGENEQFF. The CDR3 DNA follows: TGTGCCAGCAGCTTTCGCGGGGGGGAAAATGAGCAGTTCTTC.

The chain couples TRBV18 to TRBJ1-5, with D maybe TRBD1 (6 bases). The length of the CDR3 is 15 residues. The V end was cut by 2 bases, the J end by 0 bases, with 8 bases between. Looked up from germline, CDR1 is KGHSH and CDR2 is LQKENI. The CDR3 spells CASSPGGRSNQPQHF. The CDR3 bases are TGTGCCAGCTCACCAGGGGGGCGTAGCAATCAGCCCCAGCATTTT.

The V gene is TRBV4-2, the J gene TRBJ2-2; 8 nucleotides line up with TRBD2. V was pared by 5 bases and J by 6 bases, with 8 bases of the junction left unmatched. Germline values: CDR1 LGHNA, CDR2 YNFKEQ. The CDR3 has 15 residues. The CDR3 sequence is CASSKSGGAPGELFF. The DNA of the CDR3 is TGTGCCAGCAGCAAGTCCGGGGGGGCCCCCGGGGAGCTGTTTTTT.

Of note for this clonotype: Sequence at one end of the junction differs from germline and may be a read error. The chain uses TRBV6-2 or TRBV6-3 and TRBJ2-2; the D is unclear. The CDR3 loop spans 16 amino acids. CDR1 and CDR2 (germline): MNHEY, SVGEGT. The CDR3, as DNA: TGTGACAGCAGTGACGGACCAGCAACGAACACCGGGGAGCTGTTTTTT. Translated, it gives CDSSDGPATNTGELFF.

The chain couples TRBV9 to TRBJ1-2; 7 positions match TRBD1. The germline V gene encodes CDR1 SGDLS and CDR2 YYNGEE. This CDR3 spans 15 amino acids. The V gene end was trimmed by 4 bases and the J gene end by 4 bases; junction bases not matched to a gene: 10. CDR3 residues: CASSSQGGHGYGYTF. CDR3 bases: TGTGCCAGCAGCTCTCAGGGGGGACATGGCTATGGCTACACCTTC.

This chain connects TRBV20-1 to TRBJ1-2, with D possibly matching TRBD1 (5 bases). Trimming took 4 bases from V and 8 from J, leaving 23 bases between them. CDR3 length equals 15 residues. Germline CDR1 DFQATT, CDR2 SNEGSKA (reference sequence). Here the CDR3 DNA reads TGCAGTGCTAACGCAGGGTTATCTGTGGGGTCCGGCTACACCTTC. It encodes CSANAGLSVGSGYTF.

The chain's CDR3 is CASSYGRGSTDTQYF. In DNA, the CDR3 is TGTGCCAGCAGTTACGGGCGGGGCAGCACAGATACGCAGTATTTT. The gene calls are TRBV6-5 and TRBJ2-3; D is possibly TRBD2 (6 bases). The CDR3 contains 15 residues. Germline-derived CDR1 and CDR2 are MNHEY and SVGAGI. V was shortened by 2 bases and J by 0 bases, with 9 bases between the two germline ends.

This clonotype appeared many times. This chain uses TRBV12-3 or TRBV12-4 with TRBJ2-7, with a weak D call TRBD2 (6 bases). This CDR3 contains 15 residues. V shed 6 bases and J shed 2 bases, with 17 bases lying between them. CDR3 DNA: TGTGCCAGCAGCCCGCCCGGAGGGAACCCCTACGAGCAGTACTTC. Translated: CASSPPGGNPYEQYF.

This clonotype appeared a few times. The chain recombines TRBV29-1 with TRBJ1-2, with 9 positions matching TRBD1. The trim removed 4 bases at V and 5 bases at J, leaving 5 bases unmatched. The germline gives CDR1 SQVTM, CDR2 ANQGSEA. The CDR3 covers 13 residues. CDR3 amino acids: CSVGGQGGYGYTF. DNA for the CDR3: TGCAGCGTTGGGGGACAGGGTGGATATGGCTACACCTTC. Full variable domain (remainder filled in from reference TRBV29-1 and TRBJ1-2): SAVISQKPSRDICQRGTSLTIQCQVDSQVTMMFWYRQQPGQSLTLIATANQGSEATYESGFVIDKFPISRPNLTFSTLTVSNMSPEDSSIYLCSVGGQGGYGYTFGSGTRLTVV.

At least ten counts were recorded for this clonotype. This sequence joins TRBV5-1 and TRBJ1-6; TRBD1 is a possible D gene (5 bases). This CDR3 has 12 residues. Per germline, CDR1 SGHRS and CDR2 YFSETQ. Between the trimmed V and J ends, which lost 5 bases and 8 bases, there was a span of 8 bases. The CDR3 protein is CASRQGDSPLHF. The CDR3 DNA reads TGCGCCAGCAGGCAGGGTGATTCACCCCTCCACTTT.

The chain has TRBV14 and TRBJ2-3; 8 positions agree with TRBD1. The CDR3 extends over 16 amino acids. Germline V lookup: CDR1 SGHDN, CDR2 FVKESK. Trimming removed 5 bases from V and 1 base from J; junction bases left unmatched: 8. CDR3 sequence reads: CASSDRQGTGTDTQYF. As DNA, the CDR3 is TGTGCCAGCAGCGACCGACAGGGGACGGGCACAGATACGCAGTATTTT.

This clonotype was counted ten times or more. The chain carries TRBV7-6 and TRBJ2-1; TRBD2 matches at 8 bases. CDR1 and CDR2 (germline): SGHVS, FNYEAQ. Trimming took 7 bases from V and 5 from J; bases not matched to a gene: 10. This CDR3 has 15 residues. CDR3 DNA: TGTGCCAGCACCGACGGGGGGGGGCAAGACAATGAGCAGTTCTTC. Amino acids: CASTDGGGQDNEQFF.

A remark on this clonotype: Relative to the germline gene, one junction end is altered; a read error may explain this. V and J are TRBV19 and TRBJ1-5; TRBD1 matches at 7 bases. The CDR3 loop spans 14 amino acids. In germline, CDR1 is LNHDA, CDR2 SQIVND (reference sequence). The CDR3 sequence: CACSTGTGNQPQHF. The CDR3 nucleotides are TGTGCCTGTAGTACCGGGACAGGCAATCAGCCCCAGCATTTT.

The rearrangement joins TRBV24-1 to TRBJ2-2; possible D gene TRBD1, 6 bases. V was cut by 3 bases and J by 2 bases, with 12 bases left in between. The CDR3 contains 16 residues. Germline-derived CDR1 and CDR2 are KGHDR and SFDVKD. Written as DNA, the CDR3 is TGTGCCACCAGTGATACAACAGGGCACAACACCGGGGAGCTGTTTTTT. This gives the protein CATSDTTGHNTGELFF.

This clonotype has only a few counts. V usage is TRBV3-1 and J usage is TRBJ2-7; D remains ambiguous. The ends were cut back, 1 base at V and 0 bases at J, with 4 bases in the middle. The CDR3 contains 13 residues. The germline gives CDR1 LGHDT, CDR2 YNNKEL (reference sequence). CDR3 in DNA: TGTGCCAGCAGCCAAGGGATCTCCTACGAGCAGTACGTC. This sequence encodes CASSQGISYEQYV.

This clonotype was seen repeatedly, ten times or more. This chain connects TRBV27 to TRBJ1-1, with 7 bases lining up with TRBD1. The CDR3 loop spans 12 amino acids. V gave up 6 bases and J gave up 8 bases; unmatched junction bases: 6. Germline CDR1 reads MNHEY; CDR2 reads SMNVEV (reference sequence). The CDR3 DNA reads TGTGCCAGCAGACGGGGGGACAGCGAAGCTTTCTTT. This sequence encodes CASRRGDSEAFF.

This clonotype was counted a few times. The genes are TRBV5-4 and TRBJ1-6; a possible D gene is TRBD1 (6 bases). Germline lookup yields CDR1 SGHNT and CDR2 YYREEE (reference sequence). This CDR3 has 16 residues. Trimming removed 3 bases at V and 0 bases at J, with 10 bases between. CDR3 sequence: CASSWGLNSYNSPLHF. CDR3 DNA sequence: TGTGCCAGCAGCTGGGGGCTGAACTCCTATAATTCACCCCTCCACTTT.

This clonotype appeared a few times. V and J are TRBV7-2 and TRBJ1-3; no definite D call. This CDR3 has 16 amino acids. In germline, CDR1 is SGHTA, CDR2 FQGNSA. V dropped 0 bases and J dropped 4 bases, with 13 bases sitting between them. The CDR3 nucleotides read TGTGCCAGCAGCTTAGCAAGGGTTCAGGAAGGAAACACCATATATTTT. The encoded protein is CASSLARVQEGNTIYF.

This clonotype was observed a few times. The CDR3 DNA is TGTGCCAGCAGCTTAGGACAGGGGGCTGTGCAGCCCCAGCATTTT. Its protein product is CASSLGQGAVQPQHF. The chain couples TRBV7-9 to TRBJ1-5; 10 nucleotides agree with TRBD1. CDR1 and CDR2 (germline): SEHNR, FQNEAQ (reference sequence). V lost 1 base and J lost 7; bases outside the gene matches: 4. There are 15 residues in the CDR3.

This clonotype was found a few times. V and J are TRBV12-3 or TRBV12-4 and TRBJ1-2; D unresolved. The CDR3 totals 17 residues. V lost 6 bases, J lost 0 bases, and 20 bases lay in between. The CDR3 sequence: CASSPVSPGAANYGYTF. CDR3 nucleotide sequence: TGTGCCAGCAGCCCCGTATCCCCAGGCGCAGCTAACTATGGCTACACCTTC.